This T cell receptor beta chain was retrieved from a study of immune evolution from preneoplasia to lung adenocarcinoma. Study-wide findings and caveats: Normal lung had highest clonality; later lesions appeared denser, more diverse. From normal lung to invasive adenocarcinoma, top clone frequencies appeared to decrease.

The CDR3 consists of 16 residues. The germline CDR1 and CDR2 sequences are MNHEY and SMNVEV (reference sequence). J was trimmed by 5 bases and V by 5 bases; bases with no gene match: 6. Generated by immunoSEQ multiplex PCR, the TCRdb table keeps only in-frame clones and is missing some. The sample has 5,700 or so clones; about 81% are singletons. On this clone: What it binds is not known.

The clonotype originates from a person aged 50 to 70 with lung adenocarcinoma. V and J are TRBV27 and TRBJ2-5; the match to TRBD2 covers 15 bases. The sequenced sample was FFPE normal lung tissue adjacent to the tumor. CDR3 residues: CASSPRTSGREETQYF. As DNA, the CDR3 is TGTGCCAGCAGTCCCAGGACTAGCGGGAGGGAGGAGACCCAGTACTTC.